The 6 T cell receptor beta chains below all came from one sample that was sequenced in a study of CD8 T cells in ankylosing spondylitis. Using its own MiXCR run on the 5' RACE reads, TCRdb lists one record per CDR3 protein. The table lists roughly 140,000 distinct CDR3 sequences, about 42% of them singletons. The sequencing input was synovial fluid, either unsorted or a sorted T cell fraction (not recorded which). The receptor source for this set is a male donor with ankylosing spondylitis.

The chain recombines TRBV4-1 with TRBJ1-5, with D perhaps TRBD1 (6 bases). Germline lookup yields CDR1 MGHRA and CDR2 YSYEKL. The CDR3 runs 16 residues. V dropped 0 bases and J dropped 4 bases, with 13 bases sitting between them. CDR3 sequence: CASSQDTGGWNQPQHF. CDR3 in DNA: TGCGCCAGCAGCCAAGATACGGGGGGCTGGAATCAGCCCCAGCATTTT.

There are many counts of this clonotype. This chain uses TRBV6-6 with TRBJ1-1; D remains unclear. V was cut by 5 bases and J by 1 base, with 5 bases left in between. The CDR3 sequence is 12 residues long. CDR1 MNHNY and CDR2 SVGAGI come from the germline V gene (reference sequence). The CDR3 here is CASSTGNTEAFF. CDR3 bases: TGTGCCAGCAGTACCGGGAACACTGAAGCTTTCTTT.

The CDR3 sequence: CASSQERGGGYYGYTF. CDR3 DNA sequence: TGTGCCAGCAGCCAAGAACGGGGAGGGGGATACTATGGCTACACCTTC. The rearrangement uses TRBV14 and TRBJ1-2; D is possibly TRBD1 (6 bases). The CDR3 covers 16 residues. CDR1 and CDR2 (germline): SGHDN, FVKESK. V was trimmed by 0 bases and J by 3 bases, leaving 14 bases between them.

This chain connects TRBV7-9 to TRBJ2-1; D perhaps matches TRBD1 (5 bases). The V and J ends lost 6 bases and 6 bases respectively, with 21 bases between them. There are 16 residues in the CDR3. Looked up from germline, CDR1 is SEHNR and CDR2 is FQNEAQ (reference sequence). CDR3 nucleotides: TGTGCCAGCAGGTCCCCTCTGGGGCTAGATGTCAATGAGCAGTTCTTC. It is translated as CASRSPLGLDVNEQFF.

This chain connects TRBV7-8 to TRBJ2-1; D possibly uses TRBD1 or TRBD2 (5 bases each). Per the germline V gene, CDR1 is SGHVS and CDR2 is FQNEAQ. V lost 1 base, J lost 0 bases, and 13 bases lay in between. CDR3 length equals 17 residues. CDR3 sequence: CASSLDRGASSYNEQFF. CDR3 DNA: TGTGCCAGCAGCTTAGATCGGGGCGCGAGCTCCTACAATGAGCAGTTCTTC.

This clonotype was seen just once. The V call is TRBV5-1, the J call TRBJ2-3, with TRBD2 as a possible D gene (6 bases). The CDR3 runs 16 residues. CDR1 SGHRS and CDR2 YFSETQ come from the germline V gene. Trimming left V 0 bases short and J 6 bases short, with 17 bases between. This chain's CDR3 is CASSLAWGGTMDTQYF. Written as DNA, the CDR3 is TGCGCCAGCAGCTTGGCCTGGGGAGGTACAATGGATACGCAGTATTTT. Looking up the rest from reference TRBV5-1 and TRBJ2-3 gives the full variable domain: KAGVTQTPRYLIKTRGQQVTLSCSPISGHRSVSWYQQTPGQGLQFLFEYFSETQRNKGNFPGRFSGRQFSNSRSEMNVSTLELGDSALYLCASSLAWGGTMDTQYFGPGTRLTVL.